This TCR beta chain was recorded in a study of post-analysis software for immune sequencing data. Study in general: Secondary progressive, relapsing-remitting and progressive-relapsing multiple sclerosis were among the included disease courses. Study-level results: In patients, TRBV5-6, TRBV5-1 and TRBV20-1 belonged to about five TRBV segments found more frequently than in controls. Analysis by F measure revealed that same-batch samples clustered strongly together.

The germline V gene has CDR1 MDHEN and CDR2 SYDVKM. Trimming left V 1 base short and J 0 bases short, with 7 bases between. The CDR3 is 14 residues long. cDNA libraries of TCR beta carried unique molecular identifiers. T cells numbering about 0.85 to 10 million yielded cDNA molecules that totaled roughly 500,000. MiXCR was run by TCRdb on the PCR reads, yielding one entry per CDR3 protein. This table has under 200,000 distinct CDR3 sequences, 29% appearing once. About this clonotype: The antigen is not known.

The source material was blood. The genes are TRBV28 and TRBJ2-7, with D uncertain. This receptor was obtained from a girl between 2 and 17 years old with multiple sclerosis. The CDR3 region is CASSLSESSYEQYF. The DNA for the CDR3 is TGTGCCAGCAGTTTATCAGAGAGCTCCTACGAGCAGTACTTC.